The TCR beta chain under discussion was sequenced for a study of blood T cell repertoires in COVID-19 (dated by TCRdb to the early 2020s). About the full investigation: Collaborator samples came from the United States, Italy and Spain and covered acute and convalescent phases of COVID-19. The prospective study material was composed of cDNA or gDNA derived from T cells, B-cell-depleted T cells, or PBMCs. Subjects who had been exposed to COVID-19, were actively infected with it, or had recovered from it provided the deeply sampled blood TCRbeta repertoires that made up the dataset. A freely available public database, intended as a resource for researchers studying the immune response to SARS-CoV-2, is where the repertoires were released. The samples were drawn from the first 160 participants of the ongoing ImmuneRACE study and from 950 to 1,500 subjects provided by 6 global collaborators. Nearly every sample came with metadata listing a de-identified subject ID, COVID-19 status, age in years and sex. Where available, HLA class I and class II types were obtained from metadata supplied by the sample provider rather than from assay-based typing.

About this clone: This clone's antigen is unknown. Base qualities are missing; no much larger clone stands one base away.

One collaborating source in Seattle enrolled patients while the patients were actively infected and followed the patients over time throughout the course of disease. The collaborating institutions used their own protocols to collect whole blood in K2EDTA tubes. For TCRbeta analysis, collaborators shipped samples in one of three forms: frozen whole blood, isolated PBMCs, or DNA extracted from either of those sample types. Study-wide findings and limitations: The amount of clinical and demographic metadata varied by source and participant and was provided uncurated.

The immunoSEQ Assay, a bias-controlled multiplex PCR, was used to amplify TCRbeta CDR3 regions from genomic DNA. As for how the authors treated the data: Within the assay, amplification of reference gene primers was used to estimate how many nucleated cells each sample contained. To quantify the absolute abundance of each unique TCRbeta CDR3 rearrangement, sequence reads were collapsed and filtered. For each sample, productive Simpson clonality was calculated as the square root of Simpson's diversity index across productive rearrangements. Imported from immuneACCESS, the table was reduced by TCRdb to in-frame sequences with V and J called. These copies leave out some clones; in studies compared against another copy, an unresolved V gene accounts for under half, and the cause of the remainder is not known. V and J calls and clone size follow that table, whereas D and trimming were derived from the DNA. This sample is represented by 350,000 to 450,000 clones; 89% of them were singletons. The ten largest clones capture about 1.6% of the sample.

Here V drops 0 bases and J drops 2 bases, and the junction holds 8 bases not matched to any gene. CDR1 MNHEY and CDR2 SMNVEV are derived from the germline V gene (reference sequence). There are 18 amino acids in the CDR3, from cysteine to phenylalanine inclusive. The CDR3 DNA has 54 bases and is translated from base 1. Sequenced sample: peripheral blood. The chain uses TRBV27 and TRBJ2-2, with 8 central nucleotides matching TRBD2. The receptor comes from a woman between 35 and 50 years old with COVID-19, enrolled during active disease. The CDR3 region has the sequence CASSLSIRGGINTGELFF. The sequence in DNA is TGTGCCAGCAGTTTATCGATTCGCGGGGGGATTAACACCGGGGAGCTGTTTTTT.